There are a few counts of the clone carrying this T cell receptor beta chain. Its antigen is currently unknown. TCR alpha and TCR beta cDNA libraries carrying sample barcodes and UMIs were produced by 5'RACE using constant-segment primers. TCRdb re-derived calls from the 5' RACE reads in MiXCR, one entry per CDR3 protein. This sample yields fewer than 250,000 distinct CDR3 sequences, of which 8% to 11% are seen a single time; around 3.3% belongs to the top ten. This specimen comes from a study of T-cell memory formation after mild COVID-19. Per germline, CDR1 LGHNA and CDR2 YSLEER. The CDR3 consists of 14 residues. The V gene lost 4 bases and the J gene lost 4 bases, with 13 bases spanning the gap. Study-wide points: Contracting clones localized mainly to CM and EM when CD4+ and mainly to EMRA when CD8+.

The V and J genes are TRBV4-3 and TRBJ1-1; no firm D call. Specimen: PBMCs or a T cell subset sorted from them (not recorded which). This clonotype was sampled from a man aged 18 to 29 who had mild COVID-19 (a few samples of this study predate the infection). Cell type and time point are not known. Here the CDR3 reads CASSLGGSGTEAFF. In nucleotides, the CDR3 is TGCGCCAGCAGCCTTGGCGGCTCGGGCACTGAAGCTTTCTTT.